These 9 T cell receptor beta chains were all obtained from the same sample, sequenced in a study of T cells in tuberculosis. Assay used: immunoSEQ multiplex PCR; TCRdb lists only in-frame clones, some missing. Here the sample spans about 25,000 clones, just over 90% being singletons. Sequenced: PBMCs. Receptors were obtained from a donor between 10 and 35 years old with latent tuberculosis or without tuberculosis infection. Some clones in this sample may be carry-over from other donors' samples.

The chain uses TRBV5-1 and TRBJ2-1, with TRBD2 matching over 11 bases. CDR3 size: 14 residues. Germline V gives CDR1 SGHRS, CDR2 YFSETQ. V shed 2 bases, J shed 7 bases, and the junction held 2 bases outside the gene matches. The CDR3 nucleotides are TGCGCCAGCAGCTTTAGCGGGGGGGTTAATGAGCAGTTCTTC. Protein: CASSFSGGVNEQFF.

V and J are TRBV6-1 and TRBJ2-7, with a possible D match to TRBD1 (5 bases). The CDR3 extends over 14 amino acids. V dropped 0 bases and J dropped 3 bases, with 9 bases sitting between them. Germline CDR1 MNHNS, CDR2 SASEGT. Here the CDR3 DNA reads TGTGCCAGCAGTGAAGCAAGGGGTCGCTACGAGCAGTACTTC. Translated, it gives CASSEARGRYEQYF.

The J gene is TRBJ1-3, the V gene TRBV9; D not certain. Trimming removed 0 bases at V and 4 bases at J, with 5 bases between. Germline loops: CDR1 SGDLS, CDR2 YYNGEE. This CDR3 region has 13 residues. The CDR3 bases are TGTGCCAGCAGCGTAGGCGGGGGAAACACCATATATTTT. Its translation is CASSVGGGNTIYF. The entire variable domain, with the rest obtained from reference TRBV9 and TRBJ1-3, is as follows: DSGVTQTPKHLITATGQRVTLRCSPRSGDLSVYWYQQSLDQGLQFLIQYYNGEERAKGNILERFSAQQFPDLHSELNLSSLELGDSALYFCASSVGGGNTIYFGEGSWLTVV.

The V call is TRBV18, the J call TRBJ1-5; 10 bases are a match to TRBD1. V gave up 1 base and J gave up 3 bases; unmatched junction bases: 3. CDR1 and CDR2 from the germline V gene are KGHSH and LQKENI. This CDR3 region has 16 residues. The CDR3 reads CASSPRGTGDNQPQHF. The DNA for the CDR3 is TGTGCCAGCTCACCACGTGGGACAGGGGACAATCAGCCCCAGCATTTT.

This chain joins TRBV6-4 and TRBJ1-2; no clear D gene. This CDR3 region has 12 residues. Trimming removed 2 bases from V and 4 bases from J, with 5 bases in between. The V gene's germline CDR1 is MRHNA and CDR2 SNTAGT. The CDR3 DNA sequence: TGTGCCAGCAGTGACGGGCTCTATGGCTACACCTTC. Translation gives CASSDGLYGYTF.

The chain recombines TRBV19 with TRBJ2-2; possibly TRBD1 for D (6 bases). This CDR3 has 15 amino acids. Looked up from germline, CDR1 is LNHDA and CDR2 is SQIVND (reference sequence). The V and J ends lost 5 bases and 0 bases respectively, with 10 bases between them. This CDR3 is CASSLGQSNTGELFF. In DNA form, the CDR3 reads TGTGCCAGTAGTCTCGGACAGTCGAACACCGGGGAGCTGTTTTTT.

The V gene is TRBV18, the J gene TRBJ2-1; D is unclear. V lost 3 bases to trimming and J lost 0 bases, with 6 bases between them. The CDR3 runs to 14 residues. The V gene's germline CDR1 is KGHSH and CDR2 LQKENI. Written as DNA, the CDR3 is TGTGCCAGCTCACCCCGAGGCTCCTACAATGAGCAGTTCTTC. It yields the protein CASSPRGSYNEQFF.

J is TRBJ2-5 and V is TRBV5-6; TRBD1 aligns across 11 bases. CDR1 is SGHDT, CDR2 YYEEEE, per germline. Trimming took 0 bases from V and 0 from J; bases not matched to a gene: 1. This CDR3 is built from 16 residues. The CDR3 DNA reads TGTGCCAGCAGCTTGGGGGACAGGGGGTACCAAGAGACCCAGTACTTC. Protein sequence: CASSLGDRGYQETQYF.

This chain uses TRBV10-3 with TRBJ2-2; D remains ambiguous. The CDR3 runs to 15 residues. Germline CDR1 reads ENHRY; CDR2 reads SYGVKD. The V and J ends lost 2 bases and 5 bases respectively, with 12 bases between them. The CDR3 DNA sequence: TGTGCCATCAGTGAGGCTAGTGGGTATACCGGGGAGCTGTTTTTT. Translating gives CAISEASGYTGELFF.